This T cell receptor beta chain was found in a study of blood T cell repertoires in COVID-19. Background on the study: There were acute and convalescent COVID-19 samples, and they came from the United States, Italy and Spain. Nucleic acid was either cDNA or gDNA, and it came from T cells, B-cell-depleted T cells, or PBMCs.

How the authors handled the data: Reference gene primers were amplified, and this amplification served to estimate nucleated cell counts. Repertoires were generated with immunoSEQ multiplex PCR, while TCRdb's copy carries only in-frame clones and drops some. That table supplies the V and J calls and clone size; D and trimming were determined from the DNA. The sample has some 300,000 clones, roughly 89% seen once. In Seattle, patients joined the study during active infection and were tracked longitudinally. J gave up 7 bases and V 4 bases, and 9 bases lay outside the gene matches. In germline, CDR1 is MDHEN, CDR2 SYDVKM. This CDR3 comprises 14 residues.

The V and J genes are TRBV28 and TRBJ1-2, with 7 bases lining up with TRBD1. Sequenced input: peripheral blood. The source is a woman aged 40-49 years with COVID-19, enrolled during active disease. In nucleotides, the CDR3 is TGTGCCAGCAGTTACCCTCGGACAGGCTCTGGCTACACCTTC. It translates to CASSYPRTGSGYTF.